Below, 5 T cell receptor beta chains from the same sample are listed, as sequenced in a study of Graves' ophthalmopathy and Graves' hyperthyroidism. TCR beta CDR3 regions were amplified from RNA transcripts. RT-PCR was first run with HTBI primers, then multiplex PCR in a second round. TCRdb redid the calling of the multiplex PCR reads with MiXCR, one entry per CDR3 protein. The sample yields 400,000 to 500,000 distinct CDR3 sequences, more than 20% seen once. Sequencing input: peripheral blood. All receptors derive from a woman under 30 with stable Graves' hyperthyroidism.

The chain is built from TRBV6-1 and TRBJ2-7; D perhaps matches TRBD1 (5 bases). There are 15 residues in the CDR3. V was cut by 5 bases and J by 1 base, with 15 bases left in between. Germline-derived CDR1 and CDR2 are MNHNS and SASEGT. CDR3 DNA sequence: TGTGCCAGCAGTCCTTTAGGGCAGGGTTCCTACGAGCAGTACTTC. The encoded protein is CASSPLGQGSYEQYF.

This clonotype has at least ten counts. This chain links TRBV13 with TRBJ2-5; unclear D gene. The germline V gene encodes CDR1 PRHDT and CDR2 FYEKMQ (reference sequence). V was pared by 4 bases and J by 8 bases, with 17 bases between. This CDR3 contains 14 residues. In DNA, the CDR3 is TGTGCCAGCAGCTCCAGACGTCAGGAGAGTACCCAGTACTTC. It yields the protein CASSSRRQESTQYF.

This rearrangement joins TRBV5-1 to TRBJ2-7; TRBD2 matches 12 bases. J lost 1 base, V lost 2 bases, and 7 bases had no gene match. This CDR3 spans 17 amino acids. The germline V gene has CDR1 SGHRS and CDR2 YFSETQ. The CDR3 loop is CASSLSSGGAGSYEQYF. CDR3 in DNA: TGCGCCAGCAGCTTATCTAGCGGGGGGGCCGGGTCCTACGAGCAGTACTTC.

The rearrangement uses TRBV2 and TRBJ1-1; D gene ambiguous. Germline assignment: CDR1 SNHLY and CDR2 FYNNEI. The CDR3 extends over 14 amino acids. The germline V and J ends were trimmed by 7 bases and 0 bases, with 12 bases remaining between them. The CDR3 sequence is CASNPILLNTEAFF. The CDR3 nucleotides are TGTGCCAGCAATCCGATCCTGTTGAACACTGAAGCTTTCTTT.

This rearrangement joins TRBV5-1 to TRBJ1-2, with 9 bases identical to TRBD1. The CDR3 sequence is 15 residues long. Germline CDR1 is SGHRS and CDR2 is YFSETQ. With V trimmed by 3 bases and J by 4 bases, 7 bases remained unmatched. CDR3 sequence reads: CASSWDRTGAYGYTF. The CDR3 region has the DNA TGCGCCAGCAGCTGGGATAGGACAGGGGCCTATGGCTACACCTTC.